These 27 T cell receptor beta chains were sequenced from one sample in a study of post-analysis software for immune sequencing data. Study results and limitations: The five TRBV segments detected at higher frequency in patients than in controls included TRBV5-6, TRBV5-1 and TRBV20-1.

Each TCR beta cDNA library carried unique molecular identifiers. TCRdb passed the PCR reads through MiXCR, listing each CDR3 protein once. The sample has under 900,000 distinct CDR3 sequences, approximately 53% seen once. What these receptors recognize is not known. Sequenced: blood. The receptors shown here come from a girl aged 10 to 17 with multiple sclerosis.

This clonotype was picked up a small number of times. The rearrangement joins TRBV29-1 to TRBJ2-7; 8 nucleotides align to TRBD1. Germline V gene data show CDR1 as SQVTM and CDR2 as ANQGSEA. With 5 bases clipped from V and 4 bases from J, the junction kept 4 bases outside the gene matches. The CDR3 length is 12 residues. In DNA, the CDR3 is TGCAGCGTTACCGGACAGGGATACGAGCAGTACTTC. It specifies CSVTGQGYEQYF.

Only a few counts were recorded for this clonotype. The chain combines TRBV21-1 with TRBJ2-7. TRBV21-1 is deemed a pseudogene. The CDR3 is 10 amino acids. The CDR3 loop is CASSITEQYF. The CDR3 nucleotides read TGTGCCAGCAGCATTACGGAGCAGTACTTC.

V gene TRBV6-1 combines with J gene TRBJ2-3; D is unresolved. From germline, CDR1 is MNHNS and CDR2 SASEGT. The V gene lost 1 base and the J gene lost 6 bases, with 17 bases spanning the gap. This CDR3 comprises 16 residues. CDR3 DNA sequence: TGTGCCAGCAGTGAAGTGGTCAGGACGGCAAGGGATACGCAGTATTTT. It codes for CASSEVVRTARDTQYF.

This chain links TRBV6-5 with TRBJ1-1, with 8 bases matching TRBD1. The V segment lost 6 bases and the J segment 10 bases; nucleotides outside the gene matches: 16. This CDR3 is built from 15 residues. Germline V gives CDR1 MNHEY, CDR2 SVGAGI. This chain's CDR3 is CASRGTGPWTGRAFF. The DNA for the CDR3 is TGTGCCAGCAGAGGGACAGGACCATGGACAGGACGAGCTTTCTTT.

The J gene is TRBJ2-1, the V gene TRBV7-3, with D uncertain. The CDR3 is made up of 16 amino acids. Trimming shortened V by 1 base and J by 0 bases, and 10 bases separated the two germline ends. CDR1 is SGHTA, CDR2 FQGTGA, per germline. CDR3 DNA: TGTGCCAGCAGCTTAAGGCCGGGTTTCTCCTACAATGAGCAGTTCTTC. Encoded protein: CASSLRPGFSYNEQFF.

Turning to this clonotype: At one end, the junction sequence differs from germline, possibly due to a read error. V usage is TRBV6-5 and J usage is TRBJ1-5; D may be TRBD1 (6 bases). This CDR3 region has 14 residues. Germline CDR1 and CDR2: MNHEY and SVGAGI. In DNA, the CDR3 is TGTACCAGCAGTTACTCAGGGGAGAATCAGCCCCAGCATTTT. Encoded protein: CTSSYSGENQPQHF.

V usage is TRBV29-1 and J usage is TRBJ1-2, with D unclear. Germline CDR1 is SQVTM and CDR2 is ANQGSEA. The germline V and J ends were trimmed by 3 bases and 4 bases, with 12 bases remaining between them. The CDR3 contains 13 residues. The CDR3 region is CSVDAGLTYGYTF. The CDR3 DNA is TGCAGCGTTGACGCCGGTCTGACCTATGGCTACACCTTC.

CDR3 region: CSASGSPGTDTQYF. The CDR3 coding sequence is TGCAGTGCTTCGGGATCCCCAGGCACAGATACGCAGTATTTT. This chain joins TRBV20-1 and TRBJ2-3, with TRBD2 as a possible D gene (5 bases). This CDR3 comprises 14 residues. The germline V gene has CDR1 DFQATT and CDR2 SNEGSKA (reference sequence). The V end was cut by 5 bases, the J end by 1 base, with 13 bases between.

The sample holds one count of this clonotype. DNA of the CDR3: TGCAGTGCTAGATCCCCTCTAGCGAGCGGGACCAAAAACATTCAGTACTTC. Its protein is CSARSPLASGTKNIQYF. This chain connects TRBV20-1 to TRBJ2-4, with 7 bases lining up with TRBD2. The J segment lost 2 bases and the V segment lost 2 bases, leaving 12 bases of the junction unmatched. This CDR3 spans 17 amino acids. Germline lookup yields CDR1 DFQATT and CDR2 SNEGSKA (reference sequence).

This clonotype was seen a handful of times. The rearrangement uses TRBV5-1 and TRBJ2-1; D call uncertain. Trimming removed 7 bases from V and 0 bases from J, with 14 bases in between. Per the germline V gene, CDR1 is SGHRS and CDR2 is YFSETQ. This CDR3 contains 15 residues. The CDR3 region is CASRNFGSSYNEQFF. DNA for the CDR3: TGCGCCAGCCGTAATTTTGGCAGCTCCTACAATGAGCAGTTCTTC.

The chain uses TRBV20-1 and TRBJ2-7, with D perhaps matching TRBD1 (5 bases). CDR3 size: 13 residues. Germline V gives CDR1 DFQATT, CDR2 SNEGSKA (reference sequence). V shed 3 bases and J shed 5 bases, with 14 bases lying between them. CDR3 coding DNA: TGCAGTGCTAGGTGGCAGGGTAGGCACGAGCAGTACTTC. Translated, it gives CSARWQGRHEQYF.

This clonotype appeared a single time. V and J are TRBV7-2 and TRBJ2-2, with D hard to call. Trimming stripped 4 bases from V and 6 bases from J, with 9 bases between. Germline V CDR1 and CDR2: SGHTA, FQGNSA. The CDR3 spans 13 residues. CDR3 sequence (DNA): TGTGCCAGCAGCTACAAAGGAGCCGGGGAGCTGTTTTTT. Its protein is CASSYKGAGELFF.

The chain employs TRBV7-9 and TRBJ2-7; TRBD2 is a possible D gene (7 bases). CDR3 length: 16 residues. CDR1 is SEHNR and CDR2 is FQNEAQ in the germline V gene (reference sequence). V gave up 5 bases and J gave up 1 base, with 18 bases separating them. The CDR3 protein is CASSQRGAASSYEQYF. The CDR3 nucleotides are TGTGCCAGCAGCCAACGGGGGGCCGCGTCTTCCTACGAGCAGTACTTC.

This clonotype was seen more than once but under ten times. The chain links TRBV7-3 to TRBJ2-7; D perhaps matches TRBD1 (6 bases). Trimming cost V 3 bases and J 2 bases, with 14 bases left between them. The CDR3 spans 15 residues. Germline loops: CDR1 SGHTA, CDR2 FQGTGA. The CDR3 protein is CASSLSRGRPYEQYF. CDR3 nucleotides: TGTGCCAGCAGCTTGTCCAGGGGACGACCCTACGAGCAGTACTTC.

This clonotype turned up a few times. This chain links TRBV6-5 with TRBJ2-3; possibly TRBD1 for D (5 bases). Germline-derived CDR1 and CDR2 are MNHEY and SVGAGI. The CDR3 covers 15 residues. Trimming pared 5 bases from V and 3 bases from J, leaving 15 bases between. This CDR3 reads CASSKLNKGTDTQYF. In DNA form, the CDR3 reads TGTGCCAGCAGTAAACTCAATAAGGGGACAGATACGCAGTATTTT.

The chain links TRBV29-1 to TRBJ2-7; 10 bases align to TRBD2. V shed 7 bases, J shed 5 bases, and the junction held 5 bases outside the gene matches. Germline V gene sequence: CDR1 SQVTM, CDR2 ANQGSEA. The CDR3 totals 12 residues. CDR3 DNA: TGCAGCGGTACAGCGGGAGGGCACGAGCAGTACTTC. Its translation: CSGTAGGHEQYF.

The chain uses TRBV12-3 or TRBV12-4 and TRBJ1-4, with D unresolved. Trimming left V 8 bases short and J 2 bases short, with 12 bases between. This CDR3 is 14 amino acids long. The DNA for the CDR3 is TGTGCCAGCGGCCCCCGAGGGACTAATGAAAAACTGTTTTTT. It specifies CASGPRGTNEKLFF.

The rearrangement uses TRBV12-3 or TRBV12-4 and TRBJ1-2, with D uncertain. This CDR3 has 12 amino acids. V was pared by 7 bases and J by 2 bases, with 8 bases between. CDR3 sequence: CASTSVNYGYTF. The CDR3 nucleotides read TGTGCCAGCACTTCGGTGAACTATGGCTACACCTTC.

The chain carries TRBV20-1 and TRBJ2-7; 11 bases are shared with TRBD2. The V gene's germline CDR1 is DFQATT and CDR2 SNEGSKA (reference sequence). The length of the CDR3 is 16 residues. The J segment lost 3 bases and the V segment lost 3 bases, leaving 10 bases of the junction unmatched. CDR3 nucleotides: TGCAGTGCTAGGGGGTCGACTAGCGGGGACGACTACGAGCAGTACTTC. Its protein is CSARGSTSGDDYEQYF.

The V gene is TRBV27, the J gene TRBJ2-5; tentatively, D is TRBD1 or TRBD2 (5 bases each). Trimming took 8 bases from V and 5 from J, leaving 12 bases between them. The CDR3 consists of 12 residues. Germline V gene data show CDR1 as MNHEY and CDR2 as SMNVEV (reference sequence). CDR3 amino acids: CASGGIGETQYF. CDR3 sequence (DNA): TGTGCCAGCGGGGGAATCGGGGAGACCCAGTACTTC.

The chain carries TRBV25-1 and TRBJ2-1, with D possibly matching TRBD1 (6 bases). The length of the CDR3 is 14 residues. From germline, CDR1 is MGHDK and CDR2 SYGVNS. V lost 8 bases and J 2 bases, leaving 13 bases between the germline ends. CDR3 in DNA: TGTGCCAGCCTAGGGGCAGGGGCCTACAATGAGCAGTTCTTC. Protein: CASLGAGAYNEQFF.

The chain joins TRBV6-4 to TRBJ2-1, with 9 bases identical to TRBD2. The length of the CDR3 is 14 residues. V was clipped by 6 bases and J by 8 bases; unmatched bases: 8. Germline V CDR1 and CDR2: MRHNA, SNTAGT. The CDR3 coding sequence is TGTGCCAGCAGCGGCGGGGGGGCGAGCGATGAGCAGTTCTTC. This codes for CASSGGGASDEQFF.

There are many counts of this clonotype. One end of the junction does not line up with germline, which may come from a read error. The V call is TRBV20-1, the J call TRBJ1-2; D is unresolved. In germline, CDR1 is DFQATT, CDR2 SNEGSKA (reference sequence). The length of the CDR3 is 11 residues. The DNA of the CDR3 is TGCAGTGCTGGAGCTAAATATGGCTACACCTTC. Translated: CSAGAKYGYTF.

The table lists this clonotype with a few counts. The junction departs from the called germline gene at one end, perhaps through a read error. The chain employs TRBV5-1 and TRBJ1-1; unclear D gene. Per the germline V gene, CDR1 is SGHRS and CDR2 is YFSETQ. The CDR3 runs to 14 residues. Here the CDR3 DNA reads TGTGCCAGCAGCTTAGCGGGGATGAACACTGAAGCTTTCTTT. It translates to CASSLAGMNTEAFF.

This clonotype was seen more than once but under ten times. This chain joins TRBV6-5 and TRBJ1-2; a weak D match, TRBD1 (5 bases). Germline loops: CDR1 MNHEY, CDR2 SVGAGI. This CDR3 contains 12 residues. Trimming pared 6 bases from V and 7 bases from J, leaving 12 bases between. CDR3 in DNA: TGTGCCAGCAGGGGGACGGTTTCTGGCTACACCTTC. Residues: CASRGTVSGYTF.

The rearrangement links TRBV5-6 to TRBJ1-1; 8 bases fit TRBD1. This CDR3 is 16 amino acids long. V gave up 4 bases and J gave up 4 bases; unmatched junction bases: 12. The germline CDR1 and CDR2 sequences are SGHDT and YYEEEE. The CDR3 loop is CASSPWWGDRRTEAFF. CDR3 nucleotide sequence: TGTGCCAGCAGCCCCTGGTGGGGGGACAGGCGCACTGAAGCTTTCTTT.

The CDR3 sequence is CSASPGTGDYGYTF. As DNA, the CDR3 is TGCAGTGCTAGCCCCGGGACAGGAGACTATGGCTACACCTTC. The chain couples TRBV20-1 to TRBJ1-2, with 8 bases that match TRBD1. The CDR3 runs 14 residues. V was pared by 3 bases and J by 3 bases, with 6 bases of the junction left unmatched. Germline V gives CDR1 DFQATT, CDR2 SNEGSKA (reference sequence).